These 10 T cell receptor beta chains originate from one sample sequenced in a study of CD8 T cells in Susac syndrome. With random hexamers, reverse transcription was performed on roughly 0.45 to 1 ug of RNA. TCRdb ran MiXCR on the immunoSEQ multiplex PCR reads and lists one entry per CDR3 protein. Here the sample spans about 120,000 distinct CDR3 sequences, just under 95% being singletons. The sample taken for sequencing was CD8+ T cells from PBMCs. The receptors originated from a human donor in good health.

J is TRBJ2-7 and V is TRBV7-9, with TRBD2 as a possible D gene (5 bases). Deletions cut 1 base from V and 6 bases from J, with 16 bases between. Germline loops: CDR1 SEHNR, CDR2 FQNEAQ (reference sequence). The CDR3 is made up of 15 amino acids. CDR3 DNA: TGTGCCAGCAGCTTAGACGCGGGCTATAGGAGCGAGCAGTACTTC. It yields the protein CASSLDAGYRSEQYF.

This chain connects TRBV6-5 to TRBJ1-1; no definite D call. The germline V gene has CDR1 MNHEY and CDR2 SVGAGI. Trimming stripped 6 bases from V and 1 base from J, with 9 bases between. The CDR3 is 13 amino acids. CDR3 in DNA: TGTGCCAGCAGCCGGATCGAGAACACTGAAGCTTTCTTT. This sequence encodes CASSRIENTEAFF.

This sequence joins TRBV20-1 and TRBJ1-2, with D possibly matching TRBD1 (5 bases). The CDR3 runs to 12 residues. The V end was cut by 5 bases, the J end by 8 bases, with 15 bases between. From germline, CDR1 is DFQATT and CDR2 SNEGSKA (reference sequence). CDR3 coding DNA: TGCAGTGCTCCCATGCCGGGGGGGGGCTACACCTTC. It specifies CSAPMPGGGYTF.

A single count supports this clonotype. V gene TRBV7-9 combines with J gene TRBJ2-1; no clear D. V was pared by 3 bases and J by 5 bases, with 11 bases between. The CDR3 runs 14 residues. Looked up from germline, CDR1 is SEHNR and CDR2 is FQNEAQ (reference sequence). The CDR3, as DNA: TGTGCCAGCAGCTTTAGTTACCCCGACAATGAGCAGTTCTTC. It encodes CASSFSYPDNEQFF.

In DNA form, the CDR3 reads TGTGCCAGCAGTCCCCTGGGCAACCAAGAGACCCAGTACTTC. Translating gives CASSPLGNQETQYF. This chain links TRBV27 with TRBJ2-5; no definite D call. In germline, CDR1 is MNHEY, CDR2 SMNVEV (reference sequence). V lost 5 bases, J lost 0 bases, and 10 bases lay in between. The CDR3 is 14 amino acids.

The gene calls are TRBV29-1 and TRBJ1-1; no clear D. Germline assignment: CDR1 SQVTM and CDR2 ANQGSEA. There are 12 residues in the CDR3. V was clipped by 4 bases and J by 2 bases, with 8 bases between them. The CDR3 DNA reads as TGCAGCGTTGTTGCCCTTAACACTGAAGCTTTCTTT. It encodes CSVVALNTEAFF.

The chain employs TRBV11-1 and TRBJ1-1; D is ambiguous. The germline V gene encodes CDR1 SGHAT and CDR2 FQDESV (reference sequence). The CDR3 has 13 amino acids. V lost 7 bases, J lost 4 bases, and 13 bases lay in between. Written as DNA, the CDR3 is TGTGCCAGCACCTATCTAGTGGGCACTGAAGCTTTCTTT. Its protein product is CASTYLVGTEAFF.

This chain uses TRBV6-6 with TRBJ2-4; no definite D call. V was clipped by 0 bases and J by 7 bases, with 7 bases between them. CDR1 is MNHNY, CDR2 SVGAGI, per germline (reference sequence). This CDR3 region has 13 residues. The CDR3 here is CASSYSPGNIQYF. The CDR3 DNA is TGTGCCAGCAGTTACTCGCCTGGGAACATTCAGTACTTC.

The chain has TRBV30 and TRBJ1-5, with TRBD1 matching over 9 bases. The CDR3 loop spans 16 amino acids. Germline assignment: CDR1 GTSNPN and CDR2 SVGIG (reference sequence). After removal of 0 bases from V and 6 bases from J, the junction contained 9 bases not matched to a gene. CDR3 residues: CAWSVKGQGGGQPQHF. CDR3 DNA: TGTGCCTGGAGTGTAAAGGGACAGGGCGGTGGTCAGCCCCAGCATTTT.

V is TRBV10-3 and J is TRBJ2-1, with 7 nucleotides matching TRBD2. V dropped 0 bases and J dropped 9; count of bases not matched to a gene: 5. CDR3 length equals 14 residues. Germline V gene data show CDR1 as ENHRY and CDR2 as SYGVKD. CDR3 sequence reads: CAISESRGFSEQFF. CDR3 DNA: TGTGCCATCAGTGAGTCGCGGGGGTTTAGTGAGCAGTTCTTC.